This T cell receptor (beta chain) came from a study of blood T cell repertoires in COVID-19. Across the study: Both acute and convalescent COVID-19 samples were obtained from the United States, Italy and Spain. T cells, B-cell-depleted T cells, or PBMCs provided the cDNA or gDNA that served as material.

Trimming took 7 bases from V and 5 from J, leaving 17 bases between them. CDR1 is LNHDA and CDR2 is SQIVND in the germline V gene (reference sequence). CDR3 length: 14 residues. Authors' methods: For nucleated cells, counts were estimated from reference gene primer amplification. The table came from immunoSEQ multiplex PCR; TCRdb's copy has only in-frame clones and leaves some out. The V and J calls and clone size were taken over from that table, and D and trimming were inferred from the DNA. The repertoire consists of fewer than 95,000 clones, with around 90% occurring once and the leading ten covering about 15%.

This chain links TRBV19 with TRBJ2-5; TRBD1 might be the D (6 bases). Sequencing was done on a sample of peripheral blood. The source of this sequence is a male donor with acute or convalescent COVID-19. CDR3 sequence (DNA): TGTGCCAGTAAGGGGCAGGGGCCGGGGGAGACCCAGTACTTC. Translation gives CASKGQGPGETQYF.